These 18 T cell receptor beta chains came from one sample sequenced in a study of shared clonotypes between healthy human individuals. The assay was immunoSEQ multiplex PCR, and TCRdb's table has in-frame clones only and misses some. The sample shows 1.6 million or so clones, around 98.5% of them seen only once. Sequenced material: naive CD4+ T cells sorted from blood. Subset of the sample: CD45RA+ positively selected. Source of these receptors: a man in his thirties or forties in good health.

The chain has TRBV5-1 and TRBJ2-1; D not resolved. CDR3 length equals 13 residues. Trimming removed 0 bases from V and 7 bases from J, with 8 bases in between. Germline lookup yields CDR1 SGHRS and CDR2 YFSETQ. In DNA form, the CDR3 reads TGCGCCAGCAGCTTGGCACCTCTGAATGAGCAGTTCTTC. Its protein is CASSLAPLNEQFF.

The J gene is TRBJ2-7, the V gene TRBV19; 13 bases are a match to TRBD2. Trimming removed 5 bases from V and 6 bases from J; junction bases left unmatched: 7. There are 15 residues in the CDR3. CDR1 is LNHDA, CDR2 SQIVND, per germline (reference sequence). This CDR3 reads CASSPSGLAGAEQYF. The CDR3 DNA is TGTGCCAGTAGTCCCTCCGGACTAGCGGGAGCCGAGCAGTACTTC.

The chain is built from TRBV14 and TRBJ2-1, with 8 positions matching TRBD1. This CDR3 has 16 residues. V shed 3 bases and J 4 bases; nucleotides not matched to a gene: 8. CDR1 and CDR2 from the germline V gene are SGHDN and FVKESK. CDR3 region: CASSHAGGDFYNEQFF. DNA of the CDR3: TGTGCCAGCAGCCATGCAGGGGGCGACTTTTACAATGAGCAGTTCTTC.

The CDR3 DNA follows: TGTGCCAGTAGTTCCGGGACAGTTTACTCCTACGAGCAGTACTTC. Translating it yields CASSSGTVYSYEQYF. The chain is built from TRBV19 and TRBJ2-7, with 7 bases identical to TRBD1. Germline V gene sequence: CDR1 LNHDA, CDR2 SQIVND (reference sequence). This CDR3 contains 15 residues. V lost 5 bases and J lost 0; bases outside the gene matches: 7.

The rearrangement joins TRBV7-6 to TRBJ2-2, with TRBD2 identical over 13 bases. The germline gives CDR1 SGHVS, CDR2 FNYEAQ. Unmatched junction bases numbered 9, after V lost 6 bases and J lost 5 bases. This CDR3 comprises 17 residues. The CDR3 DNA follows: TGTGCCAGCAGGGCCGGACTAGCGGGAGTGGAAACCGGGGAGCTGTTTTTT. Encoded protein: CASRAGLAGVETGELFF.

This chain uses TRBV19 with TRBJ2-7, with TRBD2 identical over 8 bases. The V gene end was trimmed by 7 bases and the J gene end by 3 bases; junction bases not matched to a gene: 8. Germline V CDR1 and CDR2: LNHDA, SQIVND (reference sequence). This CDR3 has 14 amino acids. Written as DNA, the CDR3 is TGTGCCAGTAAAAGGCGGGAGGTGGGCTACGAGCAGTACTTC. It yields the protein CASKRREVGYEQYF.

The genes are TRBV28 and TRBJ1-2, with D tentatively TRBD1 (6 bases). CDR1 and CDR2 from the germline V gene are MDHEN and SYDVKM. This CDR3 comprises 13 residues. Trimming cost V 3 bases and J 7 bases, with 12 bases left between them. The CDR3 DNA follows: TGTGCCAGCAGTTTCTGGGGGCGGGGTGGCTACACCTTC. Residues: CASSFWGRGGYTF.

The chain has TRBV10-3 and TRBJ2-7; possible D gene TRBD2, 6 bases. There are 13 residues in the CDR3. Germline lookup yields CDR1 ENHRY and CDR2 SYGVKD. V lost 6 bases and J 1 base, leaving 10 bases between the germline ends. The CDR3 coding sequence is TGTGCCATCAGATGGAGGGAGTCCTACGAGCAGTACTTC. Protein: CAIRWRESYEQYF.

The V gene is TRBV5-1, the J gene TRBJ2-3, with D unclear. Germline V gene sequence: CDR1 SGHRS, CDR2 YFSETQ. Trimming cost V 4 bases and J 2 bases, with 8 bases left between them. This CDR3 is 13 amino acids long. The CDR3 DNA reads TGCGCCAGCAGCGGAGCGATCACAGATACGCAGTATTTT. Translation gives CASSGAITDTQYF.

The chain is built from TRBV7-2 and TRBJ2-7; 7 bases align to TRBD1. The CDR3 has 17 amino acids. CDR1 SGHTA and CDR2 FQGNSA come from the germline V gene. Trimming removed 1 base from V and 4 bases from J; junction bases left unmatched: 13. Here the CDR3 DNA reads TGTGCCAGCAGCTTAGGTTCGTCACAGGGGTTGTGGTACGAGCAGTACTTC. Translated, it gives CASSLGSSQGLWYEQYF.

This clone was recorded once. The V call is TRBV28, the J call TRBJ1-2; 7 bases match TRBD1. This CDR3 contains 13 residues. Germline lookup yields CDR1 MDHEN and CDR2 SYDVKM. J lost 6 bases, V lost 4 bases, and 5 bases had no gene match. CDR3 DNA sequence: TGTGCCAGCAGTTACAGGGGATCGCATGGCTACACCTTC. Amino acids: CASSYRGSHGYTF.

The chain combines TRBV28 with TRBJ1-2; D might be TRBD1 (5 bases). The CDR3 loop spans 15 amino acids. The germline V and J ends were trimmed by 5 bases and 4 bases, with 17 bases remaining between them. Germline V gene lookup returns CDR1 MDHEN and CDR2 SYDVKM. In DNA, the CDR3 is TGTGCCAGCAGTCCCCCGGCAGGGATTGGCTATGGCTACACCTTC. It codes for CASSPPAGIGYGYTF.

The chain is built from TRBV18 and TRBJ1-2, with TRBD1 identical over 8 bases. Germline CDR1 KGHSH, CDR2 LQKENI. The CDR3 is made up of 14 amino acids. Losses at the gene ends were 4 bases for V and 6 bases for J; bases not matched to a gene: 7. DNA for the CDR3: TGTGCCAGCTCACGTGACGGACAGGGAAATGGCTACACCTTC. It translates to CASSRDGQGNGYTF.

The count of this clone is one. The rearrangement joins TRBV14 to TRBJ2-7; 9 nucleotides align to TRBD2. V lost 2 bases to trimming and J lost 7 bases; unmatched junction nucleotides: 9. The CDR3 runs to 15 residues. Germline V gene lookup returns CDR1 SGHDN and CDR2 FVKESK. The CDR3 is CASSQRLAAPWEQYF. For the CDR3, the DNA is TGTGCCAGCAGCCAACGACTAGCGGCCCCCTGGGAGCAGTACTTC.

The CDR3 region has the DNA TGTGCCACCAGCAGAGAAACACAGGGGTTGAGTGAAGCTTTCTTT. Residues: CATSRETQGLSEAFF. The V call is TRBV15, the J call TRBJ1-1; 7 nucleotides align to TRBD1. V lost 0 bases and J lost 7; bases outside the gene matches: 8. This CDR3 contains 15 residues. CDR1 LNHNV and CDR2 YYDKDF come from the germline V gene (reference sequence).

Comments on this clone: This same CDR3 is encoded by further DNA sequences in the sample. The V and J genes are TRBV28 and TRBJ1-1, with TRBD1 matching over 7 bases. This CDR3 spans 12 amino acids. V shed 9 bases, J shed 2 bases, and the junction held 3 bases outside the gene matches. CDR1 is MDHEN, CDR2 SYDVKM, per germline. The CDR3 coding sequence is TGTGCCAGTCGACAGGGAAACACTGAAGCTTTCTTT. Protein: CASRQGNTEAFF.

In nucleotides, the CDR3 is TGTGCCAGCAGACCCCCGACTAGACCCGAGCAGTACTTC. It codes for CASRPPTRPEQYF. This chain links TRBV2 with TRBJ2-7, with a weak D call TRBD2 (6 bases). The CDR3 has 13 residues. The V end was cut by 6 bases, the J end by 6 bases, with 15 bases between. The germline V gene encodes CDR1 SNHLY and CDR2 FYNNEI.

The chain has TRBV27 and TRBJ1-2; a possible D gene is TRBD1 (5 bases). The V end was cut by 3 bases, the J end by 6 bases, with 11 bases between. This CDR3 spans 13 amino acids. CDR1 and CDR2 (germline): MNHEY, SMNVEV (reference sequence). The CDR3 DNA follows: TGTGCCAGCAGTTTTCGTGGGGGGGATGGCTACACCTTC. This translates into CASSFRGGDGYTF.